A single TCR beta chain is shown here with its context. As yet, its antigen is unknown. Germline loops: CDR1 SNHLY, CDR2 FYNNEI. V was pared by 7 bases and J by 5 bases, with 11 bases between. CDR3 length: 12 amino acids. The data stem from a study of shared clonotypes between healthy human individuals. Study-level findings and limits: The donor pool, a small one, limited the genetic and exposure-history diversity represented.

TCRdb's copy holds only in-frame clones and misses some; the assay was immunoSEQ multiplex PCR. Of some 2,100,000 clones listed, roughly 95% are singletons. Sequenced input: naive CD4+ T cells sorted from blood. Indicated subset: CD45RA+ positively selected. The TCR comes from a man aged 18 to 29 in good health. The rearrangement links TRBV2 to TRBJ2-5; D gene ambiguous. The CDR3 sequence: CASTSLGETQYF. Written as DNA, the CDR3 is TGTGCCAGCACTTCGCTCGGGGAGACCCAGTACTTC.